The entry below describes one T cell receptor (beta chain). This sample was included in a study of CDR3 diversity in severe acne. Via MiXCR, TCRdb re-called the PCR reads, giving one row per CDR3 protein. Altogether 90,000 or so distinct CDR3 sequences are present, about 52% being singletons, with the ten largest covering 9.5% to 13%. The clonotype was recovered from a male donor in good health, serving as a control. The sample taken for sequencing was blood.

The CDR3 loop reads CSVESPSGADTQYF. In nucleotides, the CDR3 is TGCAGCGTTGAATCCCCTAGCGGGGCAGATACGCAGTATTTT. This sequence joins TRBV29-1 and TRBJ2-3, with 9 bases lining up with TRBD2. The CDR3 has 14 amino acids. Germline V gives CDR1 SQVTM, CDR2 ANQGSEA. V dropped 2 bases and J dropped 4; count of bases not matched to a gene: 4.